This is a list of T cell receptor beta chains from one sample in a study of T cells after yellow fever vaccination. TCRdb itself ran the 5' RACE reads through MiXCR, one entry per CDR3 protein. This table holds hundreds of thousands of distinct CDR3 sequences, about an eighth found once. The sample consisted of CD4+ T cells sorted from PBMCs, taken 15 days after the yellow fever booster vaccination. The source of these receptors is a man aged 18 to 29 who received the YFV17D yellow fever vaccine. Each CDR3 is given with its conserved first and last residue. D genes are given only for firm matches. Clone size is stated in some rows and not others, as once, few, many or a class when expanded.

TRBJ1-4	TRBV6-5	.	few	CASSYSGVDEKLFF	TGTGCCAGCAGTTACTCCGGGGTGGATGAAAAACTGTTTTTT
TRBJ2-2	TRBV6-5	TRBD2	.	CASIDGGAGELFF	TGTGCCAGCATCGACGGGGGGGCCGGGGAGCTGTTTTTT
TRBJ1-2	TRBV20-1	.	few	CSASWDKYGYTF	TGCAGTGCTAGTTGGGACAAATATGGCTACACCTTC
TRBJ2-1	TRBV9	.	few	CASSYYRVSSSYNEQFF	TGTGCCAGCAGCTACTACCGAGTTTCGAGCTCCTACAATGAGCAGTTCTTC
TRBJ2-4	TRBV4-2	TRBD1	many	CASSLRRDRAAKNIQYF	TGTGCCAGCAGCCTCCGTCGGGACAGGGCAGCCAAAAACATTCAGTACTTC
TRBJ2-1	TRBV7-9	TRBD2	.	CASSLSTSGGEQFF	TGTGCCAGCAGCTTATCGACTAGCGGGGGGGAGCAGTTCTTC
TRBJ1-2	TRBV5-6	.	.	CASSPTGDYYGYTF	TGTGCCAGCAGCCCTACGGGGGATTACTATGGCTACACCTTC
TRBJ2-2	TRBV7-2	.	once	CASSPTWRYRELFF	TGTGCCAGCAGCCCGACCTGGAGGTACCGGGAGCTGTTTTTT
TRBJ1-3	TRBV20-1	.	few	CSAITGNSGNTIYF	TGCAGTGCTATTACAGGGAACTCTGGAAACACCATATATTTT
TRBJ1-4	TRBV6-5	.	.	CASSAFNEKLFF	TGTGCCAGCAGTGCCTTTAATGAAAAACTGTTTTTT
TRBJ2-7	TRBV10-3	TRBD2	.	CAISDSGSEQYF	TGTGCCATCAGCGATAGCGGGAGCGAGCAGTACTTC
TRBJ2-7	TRBV15	.	few	CATSRESGGTAFYEQYF	TGTGCCACCAGCAGAGAGAGTGGGGGGACAGCCTTTTACGAGCAGTACTTC
TRBJ1-2	TRBV24-1	.	few	CATSDIIQGYTF	TGTGCCACCAGTGATATCATACAGGGCTACACCTTC
TRBJ2-3	TRBV20-1	.	few	CSARVGGVTDTQYF	TGCAGTGCTAGAGTGGGCGGGGTCACAGATACGCAGTATTTT
TRBJ1-2	TRBV5-4	TRBD1	.	CASTEGQAFYGYTF	TGTGCCAGCACCGAAGGACAGGCCTTCTATGGCTACACCTTC
TRBJ2-1	TRBV5-1	TRBD2	.	CASSRTSGGSNEQFF	TGCGCCAGCAGCAGGACTAGCGGGGGTAGCAATGAGCAGTTCTTC
TRBJ1-4	TRBV10-3	.	few	CAISENRDEKLFF	TGTGCCATCAGTGAGAACAGGGACGAAAAACTGTTTTTT
TRBJ2-1	TRBV5-5	.	.	CASSLEGDNEQFF	TGTGCCAGCAGCTTGGAAGGGGACAATGAGCAGTTCTTC
TRBJ2-7	TRBV5-1	.	few	CASSLSGESYEQYF	TGCGCCAGCAGCTTAAGTGGGGAGTCCTACGAGCAGTACTTC
TRBJ2-3	TRBV5-4	TRBD2	.	CASSRNLAGAPAGDTQYF	TGTGCCAGCAGCAGGAACTTAGCGGGGGCCCCGGCGGGAGATACGCAGTATTTT
TRBJ1-3	TRBV7-8	.	.	CASSFTSRSGNTIYF	TGTGCCAGCAGCTTCACAAGTCGCTCTGGAAACACCATATATTTT
TRBJ2-1	TRBV20-1	TRBD2	few	CSAFREAGGGNEQFF	TGCAGTGCTTTCCGGGAAGCGGGGGGAGGGAATGAGCAGTTCTTC
TRBJ2-3	TRBV4-2	.	.	CASSQRVGGSGTDTQYF	TGTGCCAGCAGCCAAAGGGTGGGAGGTTCGGGCACAGATACGCAGTATTTT
TRBJ2-7	TRBV7-9	TRBD1	few	CASSLELGQGAYEQYF	TGTGCCAGCAGCTTAGAGTTGGGACAGGGGGCCTACGAGCAGTACTTC
TRBJ1-1	TRBV29-1	.	few	CSVEPALNTEAFF	TGCAGCGTTGAACCAGCCCTGAACACTGAAGCTTTCTTT
TRBJ2-3	TRBV30	TRBD2	.	CAWSVTISAGLAGESQRTDTQYF	TGTGCCTGGAGTGTAACCATTTCAGCGGGACTAGCGGGGGAAAGTCAACGTACAGATACGCAGTATTTT
TRBJ2-1	TRBV18	TRBD1	.	CASSPGQIVYNEQFF	TGTGCCAGCTCCCCGGGACAGATTGTCTACAATGAGCAGTTCTTC
TRBJ2-3	TRBV2	.	.	CASKWGGPVDTQYF	TGTGCCAGCAAATGGGGGGGGCCCGTCGATACGCAGTATTTT
TRBJ2-4	TRBV20-1	.	few	CSGEGDSKNIQYF	TGCAGTGGGGAGGGGGATTCCAAAAACATTCAGTACTTC
TRBJ1-1	TRBV20-1	.	few	CSAMGGIFAEAFF	TGCAGTGCTATGGGGGGGATTTTCGCTGAAGCTTTCTTT
TRBJ2-1	TRBV4-1	TRBD2	few	CASSQVPSGGANEQFF	TGCGCCAGCAGCCAAGTTCCGAGCGGGGGGGCGAATGAGCAGTTCTTC
TRBJ2-7	TRBV20-1	.	few	CSARAPPRSSYEQYF	TGCAGTGCTAGGGCCCCCCCGCGGAGCTCCTACGAGCAGTACTTC